This T cell receptor beta chain was retrieved from a study of blood T cells in healthy people across ages. The study, taken as a whole, reports: Considered underestimates were the diversity estimates obtained from one million T cells. PBMCs went unsorted, and a conclusive naive versus antigen-experienced comparison was therefore prevented.

Each of the donors had roughly 10 milliliters of peripheral blood drawn into EDTA-treated Vacutainer tubes. Alongside a J-beta primer mix, a sample-barcoded 5' primer served in a second PCR lasting roughly 7 to 12 cycles. TCRdb processed the 5' RACE reads anew with MiXCR; each CDR3 protein has one entry. This sample has around 650,000 distinct CDR3 sequences, with roughly 32% found just once. As regards this clonotype: Its antigen is unidentified.

The germline V gene encodes CDR1 SGHAT and CDR2 FQNNGV. This CDR3 has 13 residues. Sequenced material: blood. This chain connects TRBV11-2 to TRBJ2-7; D is unclear. TRBJ2-5 matches the DNA end more closely, so the J call is doubtful. The TCR sequence derives from an elderly woman in good health. The CDR3 coding sequence is TGTGCCAGCAGCTCCCGGTGGCGTGGGACCCAGTACTTC. Translation gives CASSSRWRGTQYF.